This TCR beta chain was sequenced in a study of T cells in Graves' hyperthyroidism and ophthalmopathy. General study results and limits: In validation, the model predicted ophthalmopathy. These predictions came a median approximately 6.5 months before onset.

The PBMCs had their origin in less than 13 ml of fresh peripheral blood. TCR beta CDR3 region amplification was performed from RNA transcripts. First-round RT-PCR of the TCR CDR3 relied on the HTBI primer set. MiXCR, run by TCRdb on the multiplex PCR reads, gives a single entry per CDR3 protein. The repertoire holds roughly 380,000 distinct CDR3 sequences, with about a sixth as singletons. This clonotype showed up many times. No antigen is known for it. This CDR3 has 12 residues. Germline-derived CDR1 and CDR2 are MNHEY and SMNVEV (reference sequence). V lost 9 bases, J lost 3 bases, and 11 bases lay in between.

The rearrangement joins TRBV27 to TRBJ1-2; D possibly corresponds to TRBD1 (6 bases). The receptor comes from a woman in her thirties or forties with Graves' ophthalmopathy. Sequences were obtained from blood. The CDR3 nucleotides are TGTGCCAGACAGGGAAAGGACTATGGCTACACCTTC. This codes for CARQGKDYGYTF.